Reported below is one T cell receptor beta chain. Its antigen is still unknown. RNA totalling about 0.45 to 1 ug underwent reverse transcription with random hexamers. TCR beta CDR3 was amplified by immunoSEQ multiplex PCR. This amplification extended across 54 Vbeta and 13 Jbeta segments. TCRdb fed the immunoSEQ multiplex PCR reads into MiXCR, producing one record per CDR3 protein. The sample shows approximately 190,000 distinct CDR3 sequences, approximately 94% of them seen only once. The data were obtained in a study of CD8 T cells in Susac syndrome. Background on the study: Sequenced Susac syndrome patients included roughly six with clinically active disease and about eight in remission. Patients with Susac syndrome were therapy-naive, on corticosteroids, or on intravenous immunoglobulin alone at the time that blood was drawn.

Study-wide results and caveats: The CD4+ T cell repertoires of Susac syndrome were found to show no clonal expansion.

Material for sequencing was CD4+ T cells from PBMCs. The receptor was derived from a human donor with Susac syndrome.

DNA for the CDR3: TGCAGCGTTGAAGGACAGGGGGCGGGGAACACTGAAGCTTTCTTT. Translating it yields CSVEGQGAGNTEAFF. The chain is built from TRBV29-1 and TRBJ1-1; 10 nucleotides match TRBD1. J lost 1 base, V lost 1 base, and 3 bases had no gene match. Germline V gene sequence: CDR1 SQVTM, CDR2 ANQGSEA. The CDR3 consists of 15 residues.